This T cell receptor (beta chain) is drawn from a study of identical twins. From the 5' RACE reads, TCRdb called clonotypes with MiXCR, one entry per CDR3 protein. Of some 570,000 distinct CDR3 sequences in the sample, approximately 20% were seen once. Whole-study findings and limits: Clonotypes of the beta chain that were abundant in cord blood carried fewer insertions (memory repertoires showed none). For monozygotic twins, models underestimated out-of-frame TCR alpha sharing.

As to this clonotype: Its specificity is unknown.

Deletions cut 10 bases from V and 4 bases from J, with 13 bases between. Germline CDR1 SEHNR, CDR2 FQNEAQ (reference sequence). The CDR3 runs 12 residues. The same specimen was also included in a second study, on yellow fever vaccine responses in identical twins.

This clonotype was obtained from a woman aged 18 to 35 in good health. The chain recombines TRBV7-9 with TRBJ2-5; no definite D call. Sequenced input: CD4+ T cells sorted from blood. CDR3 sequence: CATALLLETQYF. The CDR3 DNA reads TGTGCCACGGCCCTTCTGTTAGAGACCCAGTACTTC.